These T cell receptor beta chains were read from a single sample in a study of blood T cell repertoires in COVID-19. Profiled with immunoSEQ multiplex PCR; TCRdb holds only in-frame clones, not every one. Among about 59,000 clones listed, 80% to 85% were seen once. The sequencing sample was made of peripheral blood. Receptor source: an elderly woman with active or convalescent COVID-19. Each CDR3 is given with its conserved first and last residue. Each record gives: D gene, clone size, V gene, J gene, CDR3 length, CDR3 protein, CDR3 DNA. D genes are given only for firm matches. Where a row states a size, it is once, few, many or the class of an expanded clone; other rows omit it.

>-|once|TRBV12-3/TRBV12-4|TRBJ1-4|11
CASSLGEKLFF
TGTGCCAGCAGCCTAGGTGAAAAACTGTTTTTT
>TRBD1|few|TRBV6-5|TRBJ1-6|15
CASSYSTGVNSPLHF
TGTGCCAGCAGTTACTCGACAGGGGTGAATTCACCCCTCCACTTT
>TRBD1|-|TRBV28|TRBJ1-1|11
CAIKRQGEAFF
TGTGCCATCAAAAGACAGGGTGAAGCTTTCTTT
>-|-|TRBV4-3|TRBJ2-6|18
CASSPGEGGASGANVLTF
TGCGCCAGCAGCCCCGGGGAGGGGGGGGCCTCTGGGGCCAACGTCCTGACTTTC
>TRBD1|few|TRBV18|TRBJ2-7|15
CASSHPRDSSYEQYF
TGTGCCAGCTCGCACCCAAGGGACAGCTCCTACGAGCAGTACTTC
>TRBD2|-|TRBV24-1|TRBJ2-5|16
CATSDPGAGGEKTQYF
TGTGCCACCAGTGATCCCGGGGCGGGAGGCGAAAAGACCCAGTACTTC
>TRBD1|-|TRBV28|TRBJ1-2|12
CASSSGTAGYTF
TGTGCCAGCAGCTCCGGGACAGCTGGCTACACCTTC
>-|-|TRBV28|TRBJ1-1|14
CASSLFGANTEAFF
TGTGCCAGCAGTTTATTTGGGGCGAACACTGAAGCTTTCTTT
>TRBD1|-|TRBV28|TRBJ2-1|15
CASSKQGEVRNEQFF
TGTGCCAGCAGTAAACAGGGGGAGGTACGCAATGAGCAGTTCTTC
>-|-|TRBV6-2/TRBV6-3|TRBJ1-4|16
CASSFQGPGANEKLFF
TGTGCCAGCAGTTTCCAGGGTCCTGGAGCTAATGAAAAACTGTTTTTT
>TRBD1|-|TRBV5-4|TRBJ1-1|15
CASSSIEGAGTEAFF
TGTGCCAGCAGCTCGATAGAGGGGGCGGGCACTGAAGCTTTCTTT
>-|-|TRBV7-9|TRBJ2-5|15
CASSGGAGGKETQYF
TGTGCCAGCAGCGGAGGGGCAGGGGGGAAGGAGACCCAGTACTTC
>-|once|TRBV7-2|TRBJ2-2|14
CASSSLVVGGELFF
TGTGCCAGCAGCTCACTAGTGGTTGGCGGGGAGCTGTTTTTT
>-|-|TRBV18|TRBJ2-5|12
CASSPDGGTQYF
TGTGCCAGCTCGCCCGACGGGGGGACCCAGTACTTC
>TRBD1|-|TRBV6-2/TRBV6-3|TRBJ2-3|20
CASSYGVRHLRWGQEDTQYF
TGTGCCAGCAGTTACGGAGTACGGCACCTTCGGTGGGGACAGGAGGATACGCAGTATTTT
>TRBD1|few|TRBV5-5|TRBJ1-1|12
CASSARGAEAFF
TGTGCCAGCAGCGCCAGGGGGGCTGAAGCTTTCTTT
>-|-|TRBV7-2|TRBJ1-1|14
CASSFGGGPTEAFF
TGTGCCAGCAGCTTTGGGGGGGGACCCACTGAAGCTTTCTTT
>TRBD1|-|TRBV3-1/TRBV3-2|TRBJ2-1|12
CASSRTGGSRFF
TGTGCCAGCAGCCGTACAGGGGGGAGCCGGTTCTTC
>-|-|TRBV28|TRBJ1-1|11
CASTGVTEAFF
TGTGCCAGCACAGGGGTCACTGAAGCTTTCTTT
>TRBD2|-|TRBV20-1|TRBJ2-3|18
CSASPLAGDSNSTDTQYF
TGCAGTGCTAGTCCCCTAGCGGGGGACTCCAATAGCACAGATACGCAGTATTTT
>-|-|TRBV4-3|TRBJ2-5|18
CASSQVGPSGGGQETQYF
TGCGCCAGCAGCCAAGTTGGGCCCTCCGGGGGAGGCCAAGAGACCCAGTACTTC
>-|-|TRBV7-9|TRBJ2-3|14
CASSGGINTDTQYF
TGTGCCAGCAGCGGCGGGATAAACACAGATACGCAGTATTTT
>-|few|TRBV28|TRBJ2-3|14
CASSFLAGTDTQYF
-
>TRBD1|-|TRBV6-2/TRBV6-3|TRBJ1-1|20
CASSYPRFNGTGRMNTEAFF
TGTGCCAGCAGTTACCCACGCTTTAATGGGACAGGGCGAATGAACACTGAAGCTTTCTTT
>-|-|TRBV6-5|TRBJ1-5|14
CASIWGGSNQPQHF
TGTGCCAGCATCTGGGGGGGGAGCAATCAGCCCCAGCATTTT
>TRBD1|-|TRBV2|TRBJ1-5|15
CASSTTGGGNQPQHF
TGTGCCAGCAGTACCACAGGGGGGGGCAATCAGCCCCAGCATTTT
>TRBD1|few|TRBV10-3|TRBJ2-7|14
CAIRGTGGLGEQYF
TGTGCCATCAGGGGGACAGGGGGATTGGGGGAGCAGTACTTC
>-|-|TRBV2|TRBJ1-2|14
CASSPGGGGHGYTF
TGTGCCAGCAGCCCCGGGGGAGGGGGGCATGGCTACACCTTC
>TRBD2|-|TRBV7-2|TRBJ2-2|16
CASSLFGGAGTGELFF
TGTGCCAGCAGCTTATTCGGGGGGGCCGGCACCGGGGAGCTGTTTTTT
>-|-|TRBV5-1|TRBJ1-1|16
CASSLVTGTPNTEAFF
TGCGCCAGCAGCTTGGTTACCGGGACACCGAACACTGAAGCTTTCTTT
>-|-|TRBV19|TRBJ1-5|14
CASSWGGPNQPQHF
TGTGCCAGTAGCTGGGGGGGACCCAATCAGCCCCAGCATTTT
>TRBD1|-|TRBV7-9|TRBJ1-3|18
CASSYSDRGPPVGNTIYF
TGTGCCAGCAGCTACTCCGACAGGGGGCCACCTGTTGGAAACACCATATATTTT
>TRBD1|once|TRBV3-1/TRBV3-2|TRBJ2-7|16
CASSQELGQGPYEQYF
TGTGCCAGCAGCCAAGAACTGGGACAGGGTCCCTACGAGCAGTACTTC
>TRBD1|-|TRBV9|TRBJ1-3|15
CASSRQGATGNTIYF
TGTGCCAGCAGCCGACAGGGGGCTACTGGAAACACCATATATTTT
>-|-|TRBV6-6|TRBJ2-7|12
CASSGHVLEQYF
TGTGCCAGCAGTGGACATGTGCTCGAGCAGTACTTC
>-|once|TRBV10-1|TRBJ2-7|14
CASSAGGSRNEQYF
TGCGCCAGCTCGGCTGGGGGGTCCCGGAACGAGCAGTACTTC
>-|-|TRBV7-2|TRBJ2-1|15
CASNFGGGWHNEQFF
TGTGCCAGCAACTTTGGGGGGGGCTGGCACAATGAGCAGTTCTTC
>TRBD2|-|TRBV4-2|TRBJ2-7|18
CASSPIGTSAKSSYEQYF
TGTGCCAGCAGCCCAATCGGGACTAGCGCCAAAAGCTCCTACGAGCAGTACTTC
>-|-|TRBV6-5|TRBJ2-2|13
CASRQGHFGELFF
TGTGCCAGCAGACAGGGACATTTCGGGGAGCTGTTTTTT